This TCR beta chain derives from a study of cytomegalovirus exposure and HLA in healthy donors. CDR1 MNHEY and CDR2 SVGAGI come from the germline V gene. Trimming shortened V by 6 bases and J by 4 bases, and 7 bases separated the two germline ends. This CDR3 is built from 12 residues. The primer mix had 60 Vbeta and 13 Jbeta primers. The repertoire was sequenced with immunoSEQ multiplex PCR; TCRdb's copy has only in-frame clones and lacks some. The sample lists roughly 100,000 clones; around 80% were seen once. V usage is TRBV6-5 and J usage is TRBJ2-1; D gene uncertain. The sample taken for sequencing was PBMCs. The receptor was derived from a woman under 30 in good health and CMV-seropositive. The CDR3: CASRNGYNEQFF. The CDR3, as DNA: TGTGCCAGCAGAAACGGTTACAATGAGCAGTTCTTC.